The clone carrying this T cell receptor (beta chain) was found a few times. Its target is unknown. Only in-frame clones appear in the TCRdb table, and some are missing; sequencing was by immunoSEQ multiplex PCR. Of approximately 2.1 million clones detected, 93% appear once; the ten largest clones hold about 0.41%. V gave up 3 bases and J gave up 4 bases, with 6 bases separating them. Germline V CDR1 and CDR2: MDHEN, SYDVKM. The CDR3 length is 13 residues. The source of the sample is a study of shared clonotypes between healthy human individuals. Whole-study results and caveats: Sequencing depth was expected to affect clonotype sharing among donors.

Sequenced material: naive CD4+ T cells from PBMCs. The subset denotes: CD45RA+ positively selected. The clonotype originates from a man aged 18 to 30 in good health. Some clones in this sample may be carry-over from other donors' samples. The V gene is TRBV28, the J gene TRBJ2-2; D call uncertain. The CDR3 DNA reads TGTGCCAGCAGTTTGTTGTTCACCGGGGAGCTGTTTTTT. Its translation is CASSLLFTGELFF. Looking up the rest from reference TRBV28 and TRBJ2-2 gives the full variable domain: DVKVTQSSRYLVKRTGEKVFLECVQDMDHENMFWYRQDPGLGLRLIYFSYDVKMKEKGDIPEGYSVSREKKERFSLILESASTNQTSMYLCASSLLFTGELFFGEGSRLTVL.